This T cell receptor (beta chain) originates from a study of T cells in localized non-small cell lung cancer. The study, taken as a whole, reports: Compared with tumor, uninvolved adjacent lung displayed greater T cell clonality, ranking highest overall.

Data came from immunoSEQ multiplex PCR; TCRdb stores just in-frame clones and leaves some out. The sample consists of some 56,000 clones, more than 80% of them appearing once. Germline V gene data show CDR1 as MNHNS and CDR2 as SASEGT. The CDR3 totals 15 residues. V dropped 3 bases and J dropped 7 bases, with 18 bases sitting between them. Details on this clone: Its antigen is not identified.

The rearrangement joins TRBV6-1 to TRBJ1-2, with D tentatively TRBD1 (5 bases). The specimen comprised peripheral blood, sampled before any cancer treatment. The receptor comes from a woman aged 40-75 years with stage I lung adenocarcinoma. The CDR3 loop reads CASSEQGLAPSGYTF. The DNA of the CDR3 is TGTGCCAGCAGTGAGCAGGGTTTGGCCCCTAGTGGCTACACCTTC.